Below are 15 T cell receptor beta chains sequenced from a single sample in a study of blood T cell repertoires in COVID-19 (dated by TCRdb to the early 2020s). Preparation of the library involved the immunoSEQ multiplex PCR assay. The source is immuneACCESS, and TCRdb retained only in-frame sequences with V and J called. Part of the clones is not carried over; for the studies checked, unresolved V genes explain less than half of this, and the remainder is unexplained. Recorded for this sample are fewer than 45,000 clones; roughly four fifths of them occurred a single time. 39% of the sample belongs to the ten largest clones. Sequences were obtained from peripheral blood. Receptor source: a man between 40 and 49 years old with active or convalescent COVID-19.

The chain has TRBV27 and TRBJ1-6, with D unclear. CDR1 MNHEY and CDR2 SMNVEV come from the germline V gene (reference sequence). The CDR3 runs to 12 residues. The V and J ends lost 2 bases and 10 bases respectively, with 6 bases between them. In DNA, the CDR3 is TGTGCCAGCAGTTTAGGCAGATCACCCCTCCACTTT. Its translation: CASSLGRSPLHF.

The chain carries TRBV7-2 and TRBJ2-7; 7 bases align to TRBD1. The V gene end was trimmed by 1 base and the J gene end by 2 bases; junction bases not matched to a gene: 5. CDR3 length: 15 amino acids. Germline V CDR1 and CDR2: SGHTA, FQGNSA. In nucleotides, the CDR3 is TGTGCCAGCAGCTTAGTGGGGACAGAAGCCTACGAGCAGTACTTC. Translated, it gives CASSLVGTEAYEQYF.

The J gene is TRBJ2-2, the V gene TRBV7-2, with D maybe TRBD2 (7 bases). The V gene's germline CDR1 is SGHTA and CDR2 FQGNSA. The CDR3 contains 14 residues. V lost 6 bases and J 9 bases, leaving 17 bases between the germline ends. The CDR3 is CASSFRGGGRELFF. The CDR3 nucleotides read TGTGCCAGCAGTTTTAGAGGGGGAGGGCGGGAGCTGTTTTTT.

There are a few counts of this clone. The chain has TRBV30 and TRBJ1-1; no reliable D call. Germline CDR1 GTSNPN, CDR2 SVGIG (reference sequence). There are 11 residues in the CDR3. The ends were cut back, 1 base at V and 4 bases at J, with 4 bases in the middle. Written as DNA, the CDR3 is TGTGCCTGGAGTGCGGTCACTGAAGCTTTCTTT. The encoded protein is CAWSAVTEAFF. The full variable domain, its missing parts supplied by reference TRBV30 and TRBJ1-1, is SQTIHQWPATLVQPVGSPLSLECTVEGTSNPNLYWYRQAAGRGLQLLFYSVGIGQISSEVPQNLSASRPQDRQFILSSKKLLLSDSGFYLCAWSAVTEAFFGQGTRLTVV.

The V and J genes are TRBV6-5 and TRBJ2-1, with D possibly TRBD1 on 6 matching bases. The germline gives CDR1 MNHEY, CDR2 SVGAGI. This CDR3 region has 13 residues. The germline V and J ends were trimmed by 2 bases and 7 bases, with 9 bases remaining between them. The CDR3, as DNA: TGTGCCAGCAGTTACAAGGGGGTGAATGAGCAGTTCTTC. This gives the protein CASSYKGVNEQFF.

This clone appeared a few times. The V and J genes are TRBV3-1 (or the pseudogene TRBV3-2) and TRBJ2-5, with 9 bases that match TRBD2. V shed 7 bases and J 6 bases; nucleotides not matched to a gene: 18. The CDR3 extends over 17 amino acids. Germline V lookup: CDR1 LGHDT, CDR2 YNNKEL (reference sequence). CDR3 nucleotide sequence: TGTGCCAGCACCGGCGGGGGGGGCGCCGTGGTCGAGAAGACCCAGTACTTC. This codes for CASTGGGGAVVEKTQYF.

CDR3 bases: TGTGCCAGCAGCGGGGACAGGGGGAGAGGGGCAACTAATGAAAAACTGTTTTTT. Protein product: CASSGDRGRGATNEKLFF. The rearrangement uses TRBV7-9 and TRBJ1-4, with TRBD1 identical over 11 bases. Per the germline V gene, CDR1 is SEHNR and CDR2 is FQNEAQ (reference sequence). The CDR3 spans 18 residues. V lost 5 bases to trimming and J lost 0 bases; unmatched junction nucleotides: 8.

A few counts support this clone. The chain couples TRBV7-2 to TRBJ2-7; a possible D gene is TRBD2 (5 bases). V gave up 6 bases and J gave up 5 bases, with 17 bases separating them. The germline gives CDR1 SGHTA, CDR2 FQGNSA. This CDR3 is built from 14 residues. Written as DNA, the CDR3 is TGTGCCAGCAGACCTACAGCCTTCGGGAACGAGCAGTACTTC. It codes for CASRPTAFGNEQYF.

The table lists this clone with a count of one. Here the CDR3 reads CASSTTGTGNTGELFF. DNA of the CDR3: TGTGCCAGTAGTACCACCGGGACAGGGAACACCGGGGAGCTGTTTTTT. The J gene is TRBJ2-2, the V gene TRBV19; 8 bases are shared with TRBD1. This CDR3 has 16 amino acids. The junction had 5 bases not matched to a gene; V was cut back by 4 bases and J by 1 base. From germline, CDR1 is LNHDA and CDR2 SQIVND (reference sequence).

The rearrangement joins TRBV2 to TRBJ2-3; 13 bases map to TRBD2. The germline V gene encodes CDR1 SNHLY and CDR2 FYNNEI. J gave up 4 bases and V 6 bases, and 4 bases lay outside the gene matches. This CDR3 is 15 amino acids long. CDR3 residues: CASSGLAGVADTQYF. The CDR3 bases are TGTGCCAGCAGCGGACTAGCGGGAGTGGCAGATACGCAGTATTTT.

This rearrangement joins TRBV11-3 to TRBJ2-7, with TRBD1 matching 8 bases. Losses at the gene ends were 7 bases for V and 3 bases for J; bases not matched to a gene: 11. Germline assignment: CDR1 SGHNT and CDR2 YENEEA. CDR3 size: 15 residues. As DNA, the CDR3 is TGTGCCAGCAACCTAGCGACAGGGGCACTCTACGAGCAGTACTTC. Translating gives CASNLATGALYEQYF.

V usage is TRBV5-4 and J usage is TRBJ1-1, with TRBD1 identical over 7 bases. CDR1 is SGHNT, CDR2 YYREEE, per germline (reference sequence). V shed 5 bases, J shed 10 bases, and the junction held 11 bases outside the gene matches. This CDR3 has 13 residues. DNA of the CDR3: TGTGCCAGCAGGCTCGGACAGGAATCGGGAGCTTTCTTT. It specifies CASRLGQESGAFF.

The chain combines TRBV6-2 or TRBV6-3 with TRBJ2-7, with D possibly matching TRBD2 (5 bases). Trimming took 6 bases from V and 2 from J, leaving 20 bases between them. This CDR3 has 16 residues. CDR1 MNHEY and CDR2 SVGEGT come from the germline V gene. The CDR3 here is CASSLSTADLTYEQYF. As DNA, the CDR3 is TGTGCCAGCAGCCTCTCAACAGCGGACCTCACCTACGAGCAGTACTTC.

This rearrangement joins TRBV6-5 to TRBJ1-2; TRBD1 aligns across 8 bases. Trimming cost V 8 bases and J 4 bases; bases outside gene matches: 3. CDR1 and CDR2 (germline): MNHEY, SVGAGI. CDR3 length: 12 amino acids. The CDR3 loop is CASHGQGYGYTF. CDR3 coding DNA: TGTGCCAGCCACGGACAGGGCTATGGCTACACCTTC.

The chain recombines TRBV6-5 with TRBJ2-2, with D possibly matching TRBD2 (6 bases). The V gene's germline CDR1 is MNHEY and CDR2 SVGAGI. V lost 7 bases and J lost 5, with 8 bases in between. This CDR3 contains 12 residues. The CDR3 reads CASMGGTGELFF. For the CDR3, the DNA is TGTGCCAGCATGGGGGGTACCGGGGAGCTGTTTTTT.